This T cell receptor beta chain originates from a study of T cell changes during pregnancy in multiple sclerosis. CDR1 and CDR2 (germline): SGDLS, YYNGEE. Deletions cut 3 bases from V and 11 bases from J, with 23 bases between. The CDR3 sequence is 15 residues long. In its sample, this clone was seen once. The protocol was immunoSEQ multiplex PCR, while the TCRdb copy is restricted to in-frame clones and leaves out a portion. Among tens of thousands of clones listed, 92% were seen once. The chain is built from TRBV9 and TRBJ1-1; D might be TRBD1 (6 bases). This TCR was recovered from a female donor in good health, enrolled as a control in a pregnancy study. The sample here was CD4+ T cells from peripheral blood mononuclear cells, taken after pregnancy. The CDR3 loop reads CASSARTEVWGSAFF. CDR3 nucleotides: TGTGCCAGCAGCGCCAGGACAGAAGTTTGGGGATCGGCTTTCTTT.